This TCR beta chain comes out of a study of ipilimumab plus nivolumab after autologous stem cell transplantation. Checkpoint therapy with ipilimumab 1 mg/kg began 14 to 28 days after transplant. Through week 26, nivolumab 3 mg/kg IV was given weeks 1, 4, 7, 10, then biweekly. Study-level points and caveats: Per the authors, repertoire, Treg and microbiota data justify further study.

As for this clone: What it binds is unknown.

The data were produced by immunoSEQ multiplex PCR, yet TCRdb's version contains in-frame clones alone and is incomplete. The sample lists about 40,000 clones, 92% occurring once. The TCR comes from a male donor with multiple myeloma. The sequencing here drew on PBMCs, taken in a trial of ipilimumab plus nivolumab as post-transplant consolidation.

The CDR3 DNA reads TGTGCCAGCAGCTCCAGGGTACTGAATGAAAAACTGTTTTTT. Its translation is CASSSRVLNEKLFF. The chain recombines TRBV11-2 with TRBJ1-4; D is perhaps TRBD1 (5 bases). With 4 bases removed from V and 5 bases from J, the gap between germline ends came to 11 bases. Germline V gives CDR1 SGHAT, CDR2 FQNNGV. This CDR3 spans 14 amino acids.